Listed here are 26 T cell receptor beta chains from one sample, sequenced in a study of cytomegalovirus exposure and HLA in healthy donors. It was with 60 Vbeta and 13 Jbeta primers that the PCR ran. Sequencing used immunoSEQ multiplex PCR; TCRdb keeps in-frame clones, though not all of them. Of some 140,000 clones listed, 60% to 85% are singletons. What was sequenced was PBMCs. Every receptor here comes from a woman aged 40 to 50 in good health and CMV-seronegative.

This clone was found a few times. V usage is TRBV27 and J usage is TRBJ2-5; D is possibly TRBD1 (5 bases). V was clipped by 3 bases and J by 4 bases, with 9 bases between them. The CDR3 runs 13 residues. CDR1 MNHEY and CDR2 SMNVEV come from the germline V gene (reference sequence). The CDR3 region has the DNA TGTGCCAGCAGTTTTCAGGGCCGAGAGACCCAGTACTTC. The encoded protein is CASSFQGRETQYF.

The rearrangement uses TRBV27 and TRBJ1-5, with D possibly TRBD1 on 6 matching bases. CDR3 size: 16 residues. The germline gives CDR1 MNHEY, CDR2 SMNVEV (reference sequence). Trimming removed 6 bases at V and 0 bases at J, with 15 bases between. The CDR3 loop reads CASRMAGVYSNQPQHF. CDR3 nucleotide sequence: TGTGCCAGCAGGATGGCAGGGGTTTATAGCAATCAGCCCCAGCATTTT.

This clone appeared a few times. CDR3 region: CASSYPSGGAWGTGELFF. The CDR3 nucleotides are TGTGCCAGTAGTTATCCTAGCGGGGGGGCATGGGGCACCGGGGAGCTGTTTTTT. The chain combines TRBV19 with TRBJ2-2; 12 positions match TRBD2. Germline V CDR1 and CDR2: LNHDA, SQIVND (reference sequence). CDR3 length: 18 amino acids. Trimming cost V 5 bases and J 4 bases; bases outside gene matches: 11.

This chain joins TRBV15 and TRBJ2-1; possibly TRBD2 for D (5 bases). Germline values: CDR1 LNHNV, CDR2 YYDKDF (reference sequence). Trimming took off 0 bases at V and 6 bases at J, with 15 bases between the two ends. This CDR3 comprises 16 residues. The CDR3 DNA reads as TGTGCCACCAGCAGAGATTGGACCGAAAGCGGCAATGAGCAGTTCTTC. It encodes CATSRDWTESGNEQFF.

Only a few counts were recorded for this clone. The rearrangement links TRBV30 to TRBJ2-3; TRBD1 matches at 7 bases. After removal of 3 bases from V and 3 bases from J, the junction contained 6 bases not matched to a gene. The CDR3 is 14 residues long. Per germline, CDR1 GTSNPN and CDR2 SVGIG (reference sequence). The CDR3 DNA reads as TGTGCCTGGAGCGCAGGGGGTGTAACAGATACGCAGTATTTT. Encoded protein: CAWSAGGVTDTQYF.

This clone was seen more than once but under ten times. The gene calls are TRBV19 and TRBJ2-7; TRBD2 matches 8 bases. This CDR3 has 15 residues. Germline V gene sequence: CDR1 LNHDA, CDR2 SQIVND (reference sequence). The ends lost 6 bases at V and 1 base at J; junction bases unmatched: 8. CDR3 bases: TGTGCCAGTAGCCACGGGCCTAGCGGGTCCTACGAGCAGTACTTC. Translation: CASSHGPSGSYEQYF.

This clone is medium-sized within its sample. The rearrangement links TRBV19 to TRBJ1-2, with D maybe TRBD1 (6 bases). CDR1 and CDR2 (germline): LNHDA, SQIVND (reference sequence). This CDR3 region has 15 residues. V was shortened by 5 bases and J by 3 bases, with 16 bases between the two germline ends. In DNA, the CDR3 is TGTGCCAGTAGTTTCCTGGGGGCCGGGTACTATGGCTACACCTTC. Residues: CASSFLGAGYYGYTF.

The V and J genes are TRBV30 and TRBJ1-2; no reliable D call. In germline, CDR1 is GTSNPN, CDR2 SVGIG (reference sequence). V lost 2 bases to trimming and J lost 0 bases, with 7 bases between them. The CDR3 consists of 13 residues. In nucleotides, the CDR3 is TGTGCCTGGAGTTTGACTTCTAACTATGGCTACACCTTC. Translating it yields CAWSLTSNYGYTF.

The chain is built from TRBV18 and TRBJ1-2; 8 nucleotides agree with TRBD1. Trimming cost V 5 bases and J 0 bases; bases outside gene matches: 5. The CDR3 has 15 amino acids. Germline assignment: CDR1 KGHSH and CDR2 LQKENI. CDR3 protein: CASSEGQGTNYGYTF. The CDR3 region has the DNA TGTGCCAGCTCAGAAGGACAGGGAACTAACTATGGCTACACCTTC.

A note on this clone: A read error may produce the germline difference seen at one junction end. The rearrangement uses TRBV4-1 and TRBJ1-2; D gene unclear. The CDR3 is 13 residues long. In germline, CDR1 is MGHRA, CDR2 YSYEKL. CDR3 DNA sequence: TGCGCCAGCAGCCAGGGGTATGACTATGGCTACCCCTTC. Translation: CASSQGYDYGYPF.

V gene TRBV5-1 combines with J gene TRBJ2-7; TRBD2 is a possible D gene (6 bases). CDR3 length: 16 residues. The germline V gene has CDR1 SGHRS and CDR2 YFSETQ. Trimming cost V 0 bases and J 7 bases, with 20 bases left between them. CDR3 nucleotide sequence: TGCGCCAGCAGCTTGGAGTCGAGAGGAGGGCTGGGGGAGCAGTACTTC. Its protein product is CASSLESRGGLGEQYF.

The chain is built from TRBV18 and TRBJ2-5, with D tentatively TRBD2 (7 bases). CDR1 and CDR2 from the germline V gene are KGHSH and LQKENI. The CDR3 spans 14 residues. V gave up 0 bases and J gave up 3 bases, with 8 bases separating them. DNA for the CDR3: TGTGCCAGCTCACCACCAGGGGGGGAAGAGACCCAGTACTTC. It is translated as CASSPPGGEETQYF.

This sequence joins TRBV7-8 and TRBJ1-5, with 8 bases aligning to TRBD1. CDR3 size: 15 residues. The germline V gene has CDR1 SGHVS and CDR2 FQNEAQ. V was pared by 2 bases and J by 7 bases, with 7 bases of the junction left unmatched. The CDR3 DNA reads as TGTGCCAGCAGCTTAATGACAGGGGCTGTGCAGCCCCAGCATTTT. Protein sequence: CASSLMTGAVQPQHF.

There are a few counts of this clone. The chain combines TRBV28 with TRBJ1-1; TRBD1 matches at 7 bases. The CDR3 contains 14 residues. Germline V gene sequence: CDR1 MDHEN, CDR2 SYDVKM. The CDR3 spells CSLRSGTVNTEAFF. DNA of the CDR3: TGTTCCTTAAGGTCCGGGACAGTGAACACTGAAGCTTTCTTT.

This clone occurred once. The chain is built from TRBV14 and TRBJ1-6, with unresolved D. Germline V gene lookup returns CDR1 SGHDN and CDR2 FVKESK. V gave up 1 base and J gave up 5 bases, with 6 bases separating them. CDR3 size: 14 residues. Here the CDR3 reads CASSQGQNNSPLHF. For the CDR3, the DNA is TGTGCCAGCAGCCAAGGGCAAAATAATTCACCCCTCCACTTT.

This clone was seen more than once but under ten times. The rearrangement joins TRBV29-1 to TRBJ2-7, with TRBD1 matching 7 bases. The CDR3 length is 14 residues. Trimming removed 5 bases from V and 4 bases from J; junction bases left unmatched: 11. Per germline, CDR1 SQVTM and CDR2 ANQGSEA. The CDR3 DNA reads TGCAGCGTTTTAGGCGGCAGGGGGATATACGAGCAGTACTTC. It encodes CSVLGGRGIYEQYF.

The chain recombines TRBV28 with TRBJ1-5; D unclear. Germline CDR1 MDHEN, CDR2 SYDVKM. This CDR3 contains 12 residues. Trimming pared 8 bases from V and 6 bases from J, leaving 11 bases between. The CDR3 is CASFRHGQPQHF. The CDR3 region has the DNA TGTGCCAGCTTCAGGCACGGTCAGCCCCAGCATTTT.

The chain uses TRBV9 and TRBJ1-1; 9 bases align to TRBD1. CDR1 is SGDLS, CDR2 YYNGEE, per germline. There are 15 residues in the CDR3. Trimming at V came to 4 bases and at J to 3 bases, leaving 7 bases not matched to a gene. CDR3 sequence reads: CASSTQTGGDTEAFF. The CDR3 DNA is TGTGCCAGCAGCACCCAGACAGGGGGAGACACTGAAGCTTTCTTT.

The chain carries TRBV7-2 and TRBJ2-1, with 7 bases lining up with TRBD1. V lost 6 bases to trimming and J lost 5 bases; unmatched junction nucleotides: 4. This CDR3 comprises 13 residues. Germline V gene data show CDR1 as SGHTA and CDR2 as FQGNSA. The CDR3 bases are TGTGCCAGCAGGATGACAGGGAACAATGAGCAGTTCTTC. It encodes CASRMTGNNEQFF.

The DNA of the CDR3 is TGTGCCAGCAGCTTAGGGGATGGGGGGGAAGAGACCCAGTACTTC. This gives the protein CASSLGDGGEETQYF. The chain carries TRBV7-9 and TRBJ2-5; 7 bases align to TRBD2. Germline V gene sequence: CDR1 SEHNR, CDR2 FQNEAQ (reference sequence). The V segment lost 1 base and the J segment 3 bases; nucleotides outside the gene matches: 5. This CDR3 is built from 15 residues. Variable domain in full (rest from reference TRBV7-9 and TRBJ2-5): DTGVSQNPRHKITKRGQNVTFRCDPISEHNRLYWYRQTLGQGPEFLTYFQNEAQLEKSRLLSDRFSAERPKGSFSTLEIQRTEQGDSAMYLCASSLGDGGEETQYFGPGTRLLVL.

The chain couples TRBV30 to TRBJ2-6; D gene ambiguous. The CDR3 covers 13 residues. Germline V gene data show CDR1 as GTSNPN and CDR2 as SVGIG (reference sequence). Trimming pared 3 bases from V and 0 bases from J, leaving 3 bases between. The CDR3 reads CAWSGSGANVLTF. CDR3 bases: TGTGCCTGGAGCGGCTCTGGGGCCAACGTCCTGACTTTC.

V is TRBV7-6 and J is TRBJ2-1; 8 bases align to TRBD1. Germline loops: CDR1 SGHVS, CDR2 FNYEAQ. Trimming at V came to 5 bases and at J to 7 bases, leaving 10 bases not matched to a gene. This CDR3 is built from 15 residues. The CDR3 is CASSQTGGSGNEQFF. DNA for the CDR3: TGTGCCAGCAGCCAAACAGGGGGGTCAGGGAATGAGCAGTTCTTC.

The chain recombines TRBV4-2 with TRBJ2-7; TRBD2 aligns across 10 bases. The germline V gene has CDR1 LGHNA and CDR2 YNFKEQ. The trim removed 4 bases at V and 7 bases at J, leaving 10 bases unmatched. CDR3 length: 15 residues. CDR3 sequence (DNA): TGTGCCAGCAGCCCTCGAACTAGCGGGGCTGGGGAGCAGTACTTC. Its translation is CASSPRTSGAGEQYF.

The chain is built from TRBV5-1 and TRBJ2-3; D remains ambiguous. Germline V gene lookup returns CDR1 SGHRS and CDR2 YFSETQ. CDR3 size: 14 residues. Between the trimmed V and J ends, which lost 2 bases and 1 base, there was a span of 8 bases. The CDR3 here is CASSFSTGTDTQYF. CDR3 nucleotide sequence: TGCGCCAGCAGCTTTAGTACTGGCACAGATACGCAGTATTTT.

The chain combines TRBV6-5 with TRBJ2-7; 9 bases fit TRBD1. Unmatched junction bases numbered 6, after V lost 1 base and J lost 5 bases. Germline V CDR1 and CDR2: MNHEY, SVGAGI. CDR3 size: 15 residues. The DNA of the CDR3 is TGTGCCAGCAGTTACTTCGGGACAGGGCGAGACGAGCAGTACTTC. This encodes CASSYFGTGRDEQYF.

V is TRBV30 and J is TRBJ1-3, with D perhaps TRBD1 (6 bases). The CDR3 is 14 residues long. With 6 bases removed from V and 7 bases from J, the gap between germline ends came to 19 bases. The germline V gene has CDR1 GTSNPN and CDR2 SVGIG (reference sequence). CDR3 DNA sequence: TGTGCCTGCACCCCTGCAGGGGTCAGGAACACCATATATTTT. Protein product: CACTPAGVRNTIYF.